The next 6 T cell receptor beta chains were all read from a single sample in a study of a mutant IDH1 vaccine in newly diagnosed glioma (dated by TCRdb to the early 2020s). Receptor libraries were prepared by the immunoSEQ multiplex PCR assay. As stored in TCRdb, this immuneACCESS dataset retains in-frame rearrangements with V and J assigned. A fraction of the clones does not appear; measured against another copy, unresolved V genes explain less than half of the discrepancy, and the remainder lacks a known reason. The sample table records tens of thousands of clones; 82% of these occur just once. Roughly 3.2% of the sample is taken by the ten largest. These receptors' targets are unknown. The time point label on this specimen signifies: week 5, during vaccination. Each vaccine dose was 300 ug of a 20-mer mutant IDH1 peptide in Montanide, given subcutaneously with topical imiquimod. The sequencing here drew on PBMCs, taken from a glioma patient whose treatment included an IDH1 peptide vaccine. These receptors originate from a woman aged 18-35 years with glioma. Some clones in this sample may be carry-over from other donors' samples.

This clone came up a few times. The genes are TRBV6-1 and TRBJ1-4; no reliable D call. This CDR3 is 15 amino acids long. CDR1 is MNHNS, CDR2 SASEGT, per germline. Trimming cost V 2 bases and J 7 bases, with 14 bases left between them. CDR3 bases: TGTGCCAGCAGTGAACCAGGTTCGGGGAGTGAAAAACTGTTTTTT. As protein: CASSEPGSGSEKLFF.

CDR3 residues: CSVGRYSYEQYF. DNA for the CDR3: TGCAGCGTTGGACGGTACTCCTACGAGCAGTACTTC. The chain employs TRBV29-1 and TRBJ2-7, with no clear D. This CDR3 region has 12 residues. V was trimmed by 4 bases and J by 0 bases, leaving 7 bases between them. The germline CDR1 and CDR2 sequences are SQVTM and ANQGSEA.

As concerns this clone: Other nucleotide sequences from this sample produce the same CDR3. The rearrangement links TRBV7-2 to TRBJ2-7; D uncertain. Trimming took 1 base from V and 2 from J, leaving 3 bases between them. CDR1 and CDR2 from the germline V gene are SGHTA and FQGNSA. CDR3 size: 12 residues. CDR3 nucleotide sequence: TGTGCCAGCAGCTTAGTACCCTACGAGCAGTACTTC. It specifies CASSLVPYEQYF.

V usage is TRBV6-9 and J usage is TRBJ1-6; no clear D. Trimming removed 2 bases from V and 8 bases from J, with 13 bases in between. The CDR3 length is 15 residues. Germline V gives CDR1 MNHGY, CDR2 SVAAGI. CDR3 coding DNA: TGTGCCAGCAGTTATGCGGGCGGGCTCGATTCACCCCTCCACTTT. It encodes CASSYAGGLDSPLHF.

This clone was seen only a few times. The genes are TRBV4-3 and TRBJ1-5, with D uncertain. Trimming removed 1 base from V and 4 bases from J, with 8 bases in between. The germline CDR1 and CDR2 sequences are LGHNA and YSLEER. This CDR3 contains 14 residues. CDR3 protein: CASSQALGNQPQHF. For the CDR3, the DNA is TGCGCCAGCAGCCAAGCCCTCGGGAATCAGCCCCAGCATTTT.

The rearrangement uses TRBV6-1 and TRBJ2-7; 11 bases are a match to TRBD1. The ends lost 2 bases at V and 3 bases at J; junction bases unmatched: 6. Germline V CDR1 and CDR2: MNHNS, SASEGT. The CDR3 covers 16 residues. CDR3: CASSEPGDRGIYEQYF. In DNA form, the CDR3 reads TGTGCCAGCAGTGAACCGGGGGACAGGGGGATCTACGAGCAGTACTTC.